The clone carrying this T cell receptor (beta chain) has a handful of counts. Antigen: not known. This sample was taken from a study of T cell repertoires in cytomegalovirus infection. Study-level information: Selection of CMV epitopes for the study included recently identified HLA-C-restricted and well-studied HLA-B-restricted ones. Through public TCR beta signatures, both CMV infection and matching HLA type were indicated. Study observations and caveats: Based on cumulative public TCR beta family frequency, carriers of CMV plus the relevant HLA were identified.

One entry per CDR3 protein, called by TCRdb with MiXCR from the reads. There are hundreds of thousands of distinct CDR3 sequences in the sample; about 39% occur only once, and just under 45% lies in the top ten. Looked up from germline, CDR1 is SGHTA and CDR2 is FQGNSA. The V end lost 4 bases, the J end lost 2 bases, and 12 bases lay between the germline ends. The CDR3 is made up of 14 amino acids. This specimen was cultured PBMCs, taken from culture after CMV antigen stimulation. This sequence joins TRBV7-2 and TRBJ2-7, with D possibly matching TRBD2 (6 bases). The TCR originated in a human donor in good health (CMV status not recorded). Some clones in this sample may be carry-over from other donors' samples. CDR3 protein: CASSSGEFPYEQYF. CDR3 DNA sequence: TGTGCCAGCAGCTCGGGAGAGTTCCCCTACGAGCAGTACTTC.